Included here is one TCR beta chain sequence, with context. Its antigen is still unknown. The data were produced by immunoSEQ multiplex PCR, yet TCRdb's version contains in-frame clones alone and is incomplete. The data show tens of thousands of clones, with about nine tenths seen just once and 1.3% to 1.5% held by the top ten. This entry is derived from a study of a mutant IDH1 vaccine in newly diagnosed glioma. At the level of the study: Onset of vaccination occurred 4-6 weeks following radiotherapy alone, or with temozolomide cycles. Previous care, which was radiotherapy, temozolomide, or both, most often involved both.

Specified time point: week 23, last vaccination. The study gave 300 ug of mutant IDH1 20-mer peptide per vaccine dose, with topical imiquimod. Donor tumors were new WHO grade 3 or 4 IDH1-mutant, ATRX-lost astrocytomas. Losses at the gene ends were 1 base for V and 5 bases for J; bases not matched to a gene: 16. CDR3 size: 18 residues. Germline values: CDR1 LNHDA, CDR2 SQIVND (reference sequence). The V call is TRBV19, the J call TRBJ2-5; TRBD1 matches 7 bases. The source was PBMCs, collected from a glioma patient whose treatment included an IDH1 peptide vaccine. This receptor was taken from a man aged 40-49 years with glioma. Here the CDR3 DNA reads TGTGCCAGTAGTATAGTGCACAGGGGTCTAGTCTCCGGGGAGACCCAGTACTTC. Its translation is CASSIVHRGLVSGETQYF.